The clone carrying this T cell receptor (beta chain) was detected only a few times. The target antigen is unknown. This sample stems from a study of blood T cells in healthy people across ages. For the second PCR, which ran for about 6 to 12 cycles, a sample-barcoded 5' primer and a J-beta primer mix were used. TCRdb re-called the 5' RACE reads with MiXCR, one entry per CDR3 protein. The top ten clones hold approximately 14% of a sample with about 1.1 million distinct CDR3 sequences, 35% to 40% of them seen once. Trimming pared 3 bases from V and 7 bases from J, leaving 13 bases between. Germline-derived CDR1 and CDR2 are DFQATT and SNEGSKA (reference sequence). The CDR3 totals 13 residues. Sample donors were healthy Caucasian individuals that came from Russia, aged 6 to 90. Per sample, extraction of total RNA gave at least 6 micrograms in every case. Study-wide results and limits: It was held that the diversity estimates obtained from one million T cells were underestimates. Older individuals had lower TCR beta diversity per million T cells (the decline was roughly linear).

This sequence originates from a man younger than 30 in good health. Sequenced: blood. The chain employs TRBV20-1 and TRBJ2-1; D uncertain. The CDR3 DNA follows: TGCAGTGCTAGTCTTCGATTGGGGAATGAGCAGTTCTTC. Translating gives CSASLRLGNEQFF.